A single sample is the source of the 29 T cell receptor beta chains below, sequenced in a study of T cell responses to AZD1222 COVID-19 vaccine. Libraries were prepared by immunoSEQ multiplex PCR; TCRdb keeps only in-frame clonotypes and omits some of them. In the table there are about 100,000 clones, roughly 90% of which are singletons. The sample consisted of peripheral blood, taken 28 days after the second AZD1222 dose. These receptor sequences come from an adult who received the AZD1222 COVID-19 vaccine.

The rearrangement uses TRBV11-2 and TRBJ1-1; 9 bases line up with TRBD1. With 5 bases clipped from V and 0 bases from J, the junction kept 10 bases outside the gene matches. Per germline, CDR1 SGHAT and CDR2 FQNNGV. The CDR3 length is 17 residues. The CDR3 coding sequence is TGTGCCAGCAGCATCTCCGGGACAGGGACTGTGAACACTGAAGCTTTCTTT. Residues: CASSISGTGTVNTEAFF.

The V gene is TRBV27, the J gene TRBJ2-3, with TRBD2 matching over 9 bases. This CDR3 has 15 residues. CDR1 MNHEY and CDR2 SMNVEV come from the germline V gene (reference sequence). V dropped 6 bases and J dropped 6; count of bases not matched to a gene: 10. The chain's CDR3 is CASSKVAGVTDTQYF. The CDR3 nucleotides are TGTGCCAGCAGCAAAGTAGCGGGAGTCACGGATACGCAGTATTTT.

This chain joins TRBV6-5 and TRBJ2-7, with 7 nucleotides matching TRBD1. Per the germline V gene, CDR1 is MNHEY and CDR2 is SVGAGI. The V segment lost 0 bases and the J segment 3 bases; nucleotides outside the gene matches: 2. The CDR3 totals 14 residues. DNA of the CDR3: TGTGCCAGCAGTTACTCGGCAGGGGGCTACGAGCAGTACTTC. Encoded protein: CASSYSAGGYEQYF.

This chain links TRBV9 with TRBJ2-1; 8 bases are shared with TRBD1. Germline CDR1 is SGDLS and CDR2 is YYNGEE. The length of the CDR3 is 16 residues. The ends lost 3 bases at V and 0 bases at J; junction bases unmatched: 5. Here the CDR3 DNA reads TGTGCCAGCAGCGCGCACAGGGGGAACTCCTACAATGAGCAGTTCTTC. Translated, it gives CASSAHRGNSYNEQFF.

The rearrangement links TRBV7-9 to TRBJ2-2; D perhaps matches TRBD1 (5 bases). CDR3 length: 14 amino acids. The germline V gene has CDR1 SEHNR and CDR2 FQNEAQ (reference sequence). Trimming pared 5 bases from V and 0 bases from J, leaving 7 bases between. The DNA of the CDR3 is TGTGCCAGCAGCCTAGGGGCGAACACCGGGGAGCTGTTTTTT. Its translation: CASSLGANTGELFF.

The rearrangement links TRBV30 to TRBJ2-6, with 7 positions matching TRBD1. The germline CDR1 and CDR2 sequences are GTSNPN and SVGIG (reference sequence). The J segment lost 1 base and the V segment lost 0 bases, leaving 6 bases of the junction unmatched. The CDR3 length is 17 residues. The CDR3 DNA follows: TGTGCCTGGAGTGTAGACAGGGTTAGATCTGGGGCCAACGTCCTGACTTTC. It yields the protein CAWSVDRVRSGANVLTF.

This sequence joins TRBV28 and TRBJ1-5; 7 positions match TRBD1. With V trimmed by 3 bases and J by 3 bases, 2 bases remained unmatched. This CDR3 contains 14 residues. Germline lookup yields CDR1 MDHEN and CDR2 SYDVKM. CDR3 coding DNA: TGTGCCAGCAGTTTGACAGGGATCAATCAGCCCCAGCATTTT. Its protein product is CASSLTGINQPQHF. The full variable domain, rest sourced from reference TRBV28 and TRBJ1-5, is DVKVTQSSRYLVKRTGEKVFLECVQDMDHENMFWYRQDPGLGLRLIYFSYDVKMKEKGDIPEGYSVSREKKERFSLILESASTNQTSMYLCASSLTGINQPQHFGDGTRLSIL.

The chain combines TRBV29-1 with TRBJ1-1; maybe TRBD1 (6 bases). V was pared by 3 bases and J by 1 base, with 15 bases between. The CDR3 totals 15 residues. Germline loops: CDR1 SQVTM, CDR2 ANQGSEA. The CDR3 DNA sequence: TGCAGCGTTGAGGGACAAGATAGGAGGAACACTGAAGCTTTCTTT. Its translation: CSVEGQDRRNTEAFF.

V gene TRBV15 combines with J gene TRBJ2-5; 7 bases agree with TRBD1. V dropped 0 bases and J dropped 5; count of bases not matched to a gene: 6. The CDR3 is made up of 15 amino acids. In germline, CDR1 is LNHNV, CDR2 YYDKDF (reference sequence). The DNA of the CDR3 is TGTGCCACCAGCAGAGATTTAGGGGGCGAGGAGACCCAGTACTTC. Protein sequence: CATSRDLGGEETQYF.

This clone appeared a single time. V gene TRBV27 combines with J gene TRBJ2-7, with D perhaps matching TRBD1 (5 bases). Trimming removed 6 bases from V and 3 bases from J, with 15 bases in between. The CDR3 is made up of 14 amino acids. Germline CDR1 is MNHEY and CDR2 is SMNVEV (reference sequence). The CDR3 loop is CASSALQEIYEQYF. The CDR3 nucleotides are TGTGCCAGCAGCGCCCTACAGGAGATCTACGAGCAGTACTTC.

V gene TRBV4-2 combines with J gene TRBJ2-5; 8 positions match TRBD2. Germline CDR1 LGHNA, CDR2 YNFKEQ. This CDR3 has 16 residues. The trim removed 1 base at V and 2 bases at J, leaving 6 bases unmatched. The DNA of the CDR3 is TGTGCCAGCAGCCAAGGTCGGCGGGGGGCTCAAGAGACCCAGTACTTC. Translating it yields CASSQGRRGAQETQYF.

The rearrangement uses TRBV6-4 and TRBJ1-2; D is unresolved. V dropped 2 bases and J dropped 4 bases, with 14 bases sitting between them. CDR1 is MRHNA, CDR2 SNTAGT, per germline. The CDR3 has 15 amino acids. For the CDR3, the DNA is TGTGCCAGCAGTGACCACGCCAATCCGAGCTATGGCTACACCTTC. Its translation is CASSDHANPSYGYTF.

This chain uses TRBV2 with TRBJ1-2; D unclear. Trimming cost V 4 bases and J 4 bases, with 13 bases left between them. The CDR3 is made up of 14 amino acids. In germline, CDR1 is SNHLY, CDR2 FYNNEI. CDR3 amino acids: CASSVARAFYGYTF. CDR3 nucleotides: TGTGCCAGCAGTGTCGCCCGGGCCTTCTATGGCTACACCTTC.

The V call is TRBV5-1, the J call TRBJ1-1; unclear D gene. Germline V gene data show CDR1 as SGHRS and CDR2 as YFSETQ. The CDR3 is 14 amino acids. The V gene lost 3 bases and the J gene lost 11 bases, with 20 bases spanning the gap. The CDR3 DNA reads TGCGCCAGCAGCTCCCGTTTGGGCGGGGAGTCGGCTTTCTTT. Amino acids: CASSSRLGGESAFF.

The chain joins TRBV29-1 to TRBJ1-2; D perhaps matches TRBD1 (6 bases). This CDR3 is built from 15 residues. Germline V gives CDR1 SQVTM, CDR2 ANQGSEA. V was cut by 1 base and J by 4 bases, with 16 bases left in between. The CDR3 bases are TGCAGCGTTGAAGGGGGGCAGGGAGTGCTCTATGGCTACACCTTC. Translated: CSVEGGQGVLYGYTF.

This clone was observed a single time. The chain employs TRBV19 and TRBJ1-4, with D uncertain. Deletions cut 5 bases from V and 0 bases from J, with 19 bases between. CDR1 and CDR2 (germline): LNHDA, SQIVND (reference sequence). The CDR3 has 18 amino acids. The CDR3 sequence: CASSRLGLDRATNEKLFF. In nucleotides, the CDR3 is TGTGCCAGTAGTCGGCTTGGCCTCGACCGTGCAACTAATGAAAAACTGTTTTTT.

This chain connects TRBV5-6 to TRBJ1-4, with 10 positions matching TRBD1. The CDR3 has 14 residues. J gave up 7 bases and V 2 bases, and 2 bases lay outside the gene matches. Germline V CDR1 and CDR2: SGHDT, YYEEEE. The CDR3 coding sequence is TGTGCCAGCAGCTTCGGGACAGGGGTTGAAAAACTGTTTTTT. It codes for CASSFGTGVEKLFF.

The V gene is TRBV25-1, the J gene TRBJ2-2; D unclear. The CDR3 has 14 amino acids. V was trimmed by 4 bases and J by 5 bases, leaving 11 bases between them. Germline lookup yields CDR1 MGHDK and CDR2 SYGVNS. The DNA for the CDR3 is TGTGCCAGCAGTGCGCGCTTTAGGACCGGGGAGCTGTTTTTT. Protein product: CASSARFRTGELFF.

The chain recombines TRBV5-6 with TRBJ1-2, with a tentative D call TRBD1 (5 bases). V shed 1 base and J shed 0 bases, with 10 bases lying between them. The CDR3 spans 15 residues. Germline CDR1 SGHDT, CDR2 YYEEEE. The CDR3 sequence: CASSLRRGPNYGYTF. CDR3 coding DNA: TGTGCCAGCAGCTTGAGGAGGGGACCTAACTATGGCTACACCTTC.

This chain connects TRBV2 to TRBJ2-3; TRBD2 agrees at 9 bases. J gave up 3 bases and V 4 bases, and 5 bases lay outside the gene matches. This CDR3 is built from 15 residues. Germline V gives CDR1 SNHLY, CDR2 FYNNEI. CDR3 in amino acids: CASSGGGLATDTQYF. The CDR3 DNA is TGTGCCAGCAGTGGAGGGGGACTAGCTACAGATACGCAGTATTTT. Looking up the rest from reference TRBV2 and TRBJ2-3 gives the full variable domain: EPEVTQTPSHQVTQMGQEVILRCVPISNHLYFYWYRQILGQKVEFLVSFYNNEISEKSEIFDDQFSVERPDGSNFTLKIRSTKLEDSAMYFCASSGGGLATDTQYFGPGTRLTVL.

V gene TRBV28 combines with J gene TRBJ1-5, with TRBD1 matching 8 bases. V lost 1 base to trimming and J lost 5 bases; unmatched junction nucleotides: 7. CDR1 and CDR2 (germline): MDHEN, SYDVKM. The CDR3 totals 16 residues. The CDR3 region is CASSLSGTGVYQPQHF. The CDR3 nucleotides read TGTGCCAGCAGTTTATCAGGGACAGGTGTTTATCAGCCCCAGCATTTT. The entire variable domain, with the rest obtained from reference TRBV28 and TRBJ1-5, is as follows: DVKVTQSSRYLVKRTGEKVFLECVQDMDHENMFWYRQDPGLGLRLIYFSYDVKMKEKGDIPEGYSVSREKKERFSLILESASTNQTSMYLCASSLSGTGVYQPQHFGDGTRLSIL.

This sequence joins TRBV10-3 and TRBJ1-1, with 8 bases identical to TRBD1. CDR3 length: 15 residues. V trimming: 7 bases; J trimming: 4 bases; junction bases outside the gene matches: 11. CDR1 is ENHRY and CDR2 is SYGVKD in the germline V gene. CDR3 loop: CAITSKGQGFTEAFF. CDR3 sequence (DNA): TGTGCCATCACCTCAAAAGGACAGGGATTCACTGAAGCTTTCTTT.

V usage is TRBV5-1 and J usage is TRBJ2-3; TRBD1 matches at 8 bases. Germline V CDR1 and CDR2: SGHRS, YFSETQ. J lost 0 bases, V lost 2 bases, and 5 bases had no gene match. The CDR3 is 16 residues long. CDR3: CASSFDRGASTDTQYF. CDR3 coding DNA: TGCGCCAGCAGCTTCGACAGGGGTGCTAGCACAGATACGCAGTATTTT.

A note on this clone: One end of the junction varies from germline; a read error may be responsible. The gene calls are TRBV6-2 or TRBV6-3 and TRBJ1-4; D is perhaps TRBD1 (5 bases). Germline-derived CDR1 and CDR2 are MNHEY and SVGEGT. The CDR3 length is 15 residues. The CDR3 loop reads CASSPLRTTNEKLFF. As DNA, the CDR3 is TGTGCCAGCAGTCCCCTCCGGACAACGAATGAAAAACTGTTTTTT.

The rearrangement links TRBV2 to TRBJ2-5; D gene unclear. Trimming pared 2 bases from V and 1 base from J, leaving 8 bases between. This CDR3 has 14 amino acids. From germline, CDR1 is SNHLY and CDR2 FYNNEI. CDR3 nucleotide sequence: TGTGCCAGCAGTGAAATGGTGCGCCAAGAGACCCAGTACTTC. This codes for CASSEMVRQETQYF.

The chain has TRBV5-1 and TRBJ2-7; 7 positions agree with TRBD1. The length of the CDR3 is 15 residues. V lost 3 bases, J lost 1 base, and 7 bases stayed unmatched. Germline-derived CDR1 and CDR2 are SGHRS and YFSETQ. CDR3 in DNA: TGCGCCAGCAGCTGGAACAGGGGAGCGTCCTACGAGCAGTACTTC. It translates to CASSWNRGASYEQYF.

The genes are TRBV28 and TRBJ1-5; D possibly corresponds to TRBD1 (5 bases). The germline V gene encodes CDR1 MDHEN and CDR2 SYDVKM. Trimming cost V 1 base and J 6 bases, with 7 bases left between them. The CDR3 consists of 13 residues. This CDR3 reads CASSLLGPQPQHF. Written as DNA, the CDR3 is TGTGCCAGCAGTTTATTGGGGCCTCAGCCCCAGCATTTT. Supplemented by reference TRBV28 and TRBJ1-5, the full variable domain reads DVKVTQSSRYLVKRTGEKVFLECVQDMDHENMFWYRQDPGLGLRLIYFSYDVKMKEKGDIPEGYSVSREKKERFSLILESASTNQTSMYLCASSLLGPQPQHFGDGTRLSIL.

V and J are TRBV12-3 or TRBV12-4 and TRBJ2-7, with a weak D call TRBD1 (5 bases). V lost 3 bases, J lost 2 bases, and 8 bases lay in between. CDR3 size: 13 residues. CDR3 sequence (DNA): TGTGCCAGCAGTTTTATAGGGGCCTACGAGCAGTACTTC. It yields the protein CASSFIGAYEQYF.

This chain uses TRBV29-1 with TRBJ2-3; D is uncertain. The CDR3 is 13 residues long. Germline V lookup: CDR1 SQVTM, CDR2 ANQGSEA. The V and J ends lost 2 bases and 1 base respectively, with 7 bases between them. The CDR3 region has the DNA TGCAGCGTTGAAAGGGATGGCACAGATACGCAGTATTTT. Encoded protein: CSVERDGTDTQYF.